One and the same sample provided the 29 T cell receptor beta chains below, sequenced in a study of blood T cells in healthy people across ages. A second PCR, run for about 7 to 11 cycles, used a sample-barcoded 5' primer plus a J-beta primer mix. TCRdb ran MiXCR on the 5' RACE reads and lists one entry per CDR3 protein. The sample yields about 1,500,000 distinct CDR3 sequences, roughly 28% seen once. The sequenced material came from blood. These receptors originate from a woman aged 25 to 45 in good health.

The gene calls are TRBV20-1 and TRBJ1-1; 10 bases agree with TRBD1. J lost 0 bases, V lost 6 bases, and 7 bases had no gene match. The germline V gene encodes CDR1 DFQATT and CDR2 SNEGSKA (reference sequence). The CDR3 runs to 15 residues. The CDR3, as DNA: TGCAGTGCCCCCGGGACAGGGGCCTTGAACACTGAAGCTTTCTTT. Its translation is CSAPGTGALNTEAFF.

The rearrangement links TRBV5-1 to TRBJ2-7; D is unclear. V shed 3 bases and J shed 6 bases, with 16 bases lying between them. CDR1 SGHRS and CDR2 YFSETQ come from the germline V gene. The CDR3 covers 14 residues. CDR3 in amino acids: CASSWVAGSLEQYF. The DNA for the CDR3 is TGCGCCAGCAGCTGGGTGGCCGGCTCCCTCGAGCAGTACTTC.

Turning to this clonotype: A much larger clone sits a single nucleotide away, making a read error possible. The chain employs TRBV7-9 and TRBJ2-7; perhaps TRBD1 as D (6 bases). Germline V CDR1 and CDR2: SEHNR, FQNEAQ (reference sequence). Between the trimmed V and J ends, which lost 8 bases and 7 bases, there was a span of 12 bases. The CDR3 loop spans 11 amino acids. The CDR3 spells CASVRGAEQYF. The CDR3 nucleotides are TGTGCCAGCGTCAGGGGAGCGGAGCAGTACTTC. The entire variable domain, with the rest obtained from reference TRBV7-9 and TRBJ2-7, is as follows: DTGVSQNPRHKITKRGQNVTFRCDPISEHNRLYWYRQTLGQGPEFLTYFQNEAQLEKSRLLSDRFSAERPKGSFSTLEIQRTEQGDSAMYLCASVRGAEQYFGPGTRLTVT.

This clonotype was observed a few times. V usage is TRBV20-1 and J usage is TRBJ2-5, with TRBD2 identical over 13 bases. V lost 6 bases, J lost 1 base, and 5 bases stayed unmatched. Germline values: CDR1 DFQATT, CDR2 SNEGSKA (reference sequence). The CDR3 is 15 amino acids. CDR3 residues: CSAGGLAGTQETQYF. CDR3 DNA sequence: TGCAGTGCCGGGGGACTAGCGGGGACCCAAGAGACCCAGTACTTC.

Ten or more counts support this clonotype. The J gene is TRBJ2-7, the V gene TRBV4-1; D not certain. Trimming shortened V by 4 bases and J by 0 bases, and 13 bases separated the two germline ends. The CDR3 is 15 residues long. Germline CDR1 is MGHRA and CDR2 is YSYEKL. DNA of the CDR3: TGCGCCAGCAGCCTCGGACCTTCGAGCTCCTACGAGCAGTACTTC. Translation: CASSLGPSSSYEQYF.

This chain links TRBV5-1 with TRBJ1-1; the D gene is possibly TRBD1 (6 bases). Germline CDR1 reads SGHRS; CDR2 reads YFSETQ. The CDR3 sequence is 14 residues long. V was clipped by 3 bases and J by 1 base, with 10 bases between them. CDR3 coding DNA: TGCGCCAGCAGCTACAGGGATTCGAACACTGAAGCTTTCTTT. Translated: CASSYRDSNTEAFF.

There are many counts of this clonotype. V usage is TRBV12-3 or TRBV12-4 and J usage is TRBJ2-5; possibly TRBD1 for D (5 bases). Deletions cut 6 bases from V and 2 bases from J, with 19 bases between. The CDR3 is made up of 16 amino acids. The CDR3 protein is CASSFSGIPTQETQYF. CDR3 bases: TGTGCCAGCAGCTTCTCAGGGATTCCGACGCAAGAGACCCAGTACTTC.

The V and J genes are TRBV11-3 and TRBJ2-1, with TRBD2 matching over 11 bases. Germline-derived CDR1 and CDR2 are SGHNT and YENEEA. There are 17 residues in the CDR3. V gave up 2 bases and J gave up 10 bases; unmatched junction bases: 13. This CDR3 reads CASSLIPLAGGPEEQFF. The CDR3 nucleotides are TGTGCCAGCAGCTTAATTCCCTTAGCGGGAGGGCCAGAGGAGCAGTTCTTC.

This clonotype was counted only a few times. The chain uses TRBV18 and TRBJ1-2; TRBD1 matches at 10 bases. Germline values: CDR1 KGHSH, CDR2 LQKENI. J lost 5 bases, V lost 2 bases, and 5 bases had no gene match. The CDR3 extends over 15 amino acids. DNA of the CDR3: TGTGCCAGCTCACCAAGGGACAGGGGACAATATGGCTACACCTTC. As protein: CASSPRDRGQYGYTF.

The V gene is TRBV6-6, the J gene TRBJ1-6; D uncertain. The CDR3 extends over 18 amino acids. From germline, CDR1 is MNHNY and CDR2 SVGAGI (reference sequence). The V gene lost 1 base and the J gene lost 0 bases, with 13 bases spanning the gap. The CDR3 DNA reads TGTGCCAGCAGTTACTTCCCCTGGATGACCTCCTATAATTCACCCCTCCACTTT. Protein product: CASSYFPWMTSYNSPLHF.

The rearrangement uses TRBV7-9 and TRBJ2-4, with TRBD2 matching 9 bases. The DNA end lines up better with TRBJ2-7; the J call may be wrong. CDR3 size: 18 residues. Germline values: CDR1 SEHNR, CDR2 FQNEAQ (reference sequence). CDR3 amino acids: CASSLGAGGIHISYEQYF. In DNA form, the CDR3 reads TGTGCCAGCAGCTTAGGGGCGGGAGGGATTCACATCTCCTACGAGCAGTACTTC.

This clonotype was observed many times. This sequence joins TRBV29-1 and TRBJ1-1, with 12 bases lining up with TRBD1. The CDR3 runs 12 residues. With V trimmed by 6 bases and J by 10 bases, 6 bases remained unmatched. The germline V gene encodes CDR1 SQVTM and CDR2 ANQGSEA. The CDR3 nucleotides read TGCAGCGTGGGGACAGGGGGCTATGGAGCTTTCTTT. Encoded protein: CSVGTGGYGAFF.

This clonotype was picked up many times. The chain employs TRBV20-1 and TRBJ2-3; D possibly corresponds to TRBD2 (5 bases). Trimming took off 5 bases at V and 4 bases at J, with 16 bases between the two ends. The CDR3 runs 14 residues. Germline loops: CDR1 DFQATT, CDR2 SNEGSKA (reference sequence). The CDR3 region is CSAPRAASSDTQYF. In DNA form, the CDR3 reads TGCAGTGCTCCGAGGGCCGCAAGCTCAGATACGCAGTATTTT.

This chain joins TRBV4-1 and TRBJ1-2; D is ambiguous. V was clipped by 1 base and J by 5 bases, with 23 bases between them. The CDR3 spans 18 residues. CDR1 is MGHRA and CDR2 is YSYEKL in the germline V gene. The CDR3 region is CASSQGIKPHDPRYGYTF. CDR3 nucleotides: TGCGCCAGCAGCCAAGGGATAAAACCCCACGATCCGCGGTATGGCTACACCTTC.

Notes on this clonotype: This could be a read error, since a much larger clone is one nucleotide away. The chain joins TRBV10-3 to TRBJ2-7, with TRBD1 identical over 8 bases. Per germline, CDR1 ENHRY and CDR2 SYGVKD. The CDR3 has 16 residues. The DNA of the CDR3 is TGTGCCATCGGTGAGTCCTCCCGGCAGGGGGCGAGGGAGCAGTACTTC. Translation: CAIGESSRQGAREQYF.

In its sample, this clonotype was seen many times. V usage is TRBV20-1 and J usage is TRBJ2-5, with a tentative D call TRBD2 (6 bases). V was clipped by 0 bases and J by 5 bases, with 13 bases between them. The CDR3 contains 14 residues. CDR1 and CDR2 (germline): DFQATT, SNEGSKA (reference sequence). The CDR3 sequence is CSARDSGLAETQYF. The CDR3 DNA reads as TGCAGTGCTAGAGATTCCGGGCTAGCGGAGACCCAGTACTTC.

The sample holds many counts of this clonotype. This chain links TRBV29-1 with TRBJ2-7, with TRBD1 identical over 8 bases. This CDR3 spans 13 amino acids. The junction had 9 bases not matched to a gene; V was cut back by 6 bases and J by 5 bases. The germline CDR1 and CDR2 sequences are SQVTM and ANQGSEA. The CDR3 coding sequence is TGCAGCGTGGCTGACAGGGGCGGGAACGAGCAGTACTTC. It encodes CSVADRGGNEQYF.

This clonotype was counted a few times. The CDR3 sequence: CASSPVNEGSAFF. CDR3 DNA: TGTGCCAGCAGCCCCGTGAATGAGGGGTCGGCTTTCTTT. The chain carries TRBV11-2 and TRBJ1-1; D is perhaps TRBD1 (5 bases). Trimming left V 5 bases short and J 11 bases short, with 18 bases between. From germline, CDR1 is SGHAT and CDR2 FQNNGV. This CDR3 comprises 13 residues. Full variable domain (outside the CDR3, taken from reference TRBV11-2 and TRBJ1-1): EAGVAQSPRYKIIEKRQSVAFWCNPISGHATLYWYQQILGQGPKLLIQFQNNGVVDDSQLPKDRFSAERLKGVDSTLKIQPAKLEDSAVYLCASSPVNEGSAFFGQGTRLTVV.

This chain links TRBV3-1 with TRBJ2-1; D unclear. The V and J ends lost 1 base and 10 bases respectively, with 8 bases between them. The germline gives CDR1 LGHDT, CDR2 YNNKEL (reference sequence). The CDR3 extends over 12 amino acids. The CDR3 bases are TGTGCCAGCAGCCAAGGACGAGTGGAGCAGTTCTTC. Amino acid sequence: CASSQGRVEQFF.

The chain recombines TRBV19 with TRBJ1-4; D remains unclear. The CDR3 has 13 amino acids. V lost 3 bases and J 5 bases, leaving 7 bases between the germline ends. CDR1 LNHDA and CDR2 SQIVND come from the germline V gene (reference sequence). The CDR3 nucleotides read TGTGCCAGTAGTATGGACGGGAATGAAAAACTGTTTTTT. It yields the protein CASSMDGNEKLFF. The entire variable domain, with the rest obtained from reference TRBV19 and TRBJ1-4, is as follows: DGGITQSPKYLFRKEGQNVTLSCEQNLNHDAMYWYRQDPGQGLRLIYYSQIVNDFQKGDIAEGYSVSREKKESFPLTVTSAQKNPTAFYLCASSMDGNEKLFFGSGTQLSVL.

The gene calls are TRBV12-3 or TRBV12-4 and TRBJ2-4; D is undetermined. The closer fit of TRBJ2-7 to the DNA end suggests the J call may be wrong. CDR3 length: 13 residues. CDR3 bases: TGTGCCAGCAGAACCGACTGGGCCTACGAGCAGTACTTC. Amino acid sequence: CASRTDWAYEQYF.

Turning to this clonotype: Without the conserved terminal phenylalanine or tryptophan, this CDR3 likely stems from a read error. The chain links TRBV12-3 or TRBV12-4 to TRBJ2-3; possibly TRBD2 for D (6 bases). The ends were cut back, 2 bases at V and 2 bases at J, with 11 bases in the middle. The CDR3 contains 15 residues. DNA of the CDR3: TGTGCCAGCAGTTTAACCGGGGGACCCACAGATACGCAGTATTCT. This gives the protein CASSLTGGPTDTQYS.

There are a few counts of this clonotype. The genes are TRBV29-1 and TRBJ1-4; D remains unclear. Trimming removed 7 bases at V and 1 base at J, with 7 bases between. This CDR3 region has 12 residues. Germline CDR1 is SQVTM and CDR2 is ANQGSEA. CDR3: CSGLITNEKLFF. The CDR3 nucleotides read TGCAGCGGACTAATAACTAATGAAAAACTGTTTTTT.

This clonotype was picked up a small number of times. The chain links TRBV20-1 to TRBJ2-2; D gene unclear. The ends were cut back, 4 bases at V and 1 base at J, with 13 bases in the middle. The germline gives CDR1 DFQATT, CDR2 SNEGSKA (reference sequence). The CDR3 has 15 residues. CDR3: CSAKLSPRNTGELFF. The CDR3 nucleotides read TGCAGTGCTAAACTTAGCCCCAGGAACACCGGGGAGCTGTTTTTT.

This clonotype was seen a handful of times. The chain combines TRBV30 with TRBJ2-1; D is perhaps TRBD1 (6 bases). CDR3 length: 14 residues. Per the germline V gene, CDR1 is GTSNPN and CDR2 is SVGIG (reference sequence). V gave up 3 bases and J gave up 6 bases, with 15 bases separating them. CDR3 DNA sequence: TGTGCCTGGAGCTTGCACAGGGAGTTCAATGAGCAGTTCTTC. It yields the protein CAWSLHREFNEQFF. Full variable domain (missing parts from reference TRBV30 and TRBJ2-1): SQTIHQWPATLVQPVGSPLSLECTVEGTSNPNLYWYRQAAGRGLQLLFYSVGIGQISSEVPQNLSASRPQDRQFILSSKKLLLSDSGFYLCAWSLHREFNEQFFGPGTRLTVL.

This clonotype was counted a few times. This chain uses TRBV6-5 with TRBJ2-7; the D gene is possibly TRBD1 (5 bases). CDR3 length: 13 residues. With 8 bases removed from V and 2 bases from J, the gap between germline ends came to 13 bases. CDR1 and CDR2 (germline): MNHEY, SVGAGI. Here the CDR3 reads CASANTGPYEQYF. The CDR3 DNA sequence: TGTGCCAGCGCGAATACAGGACCCTACGAGCAGTACTTC.

V is TRBV14 and J is TRBJ2-7; D might be TRBD2 (7 bases). Germline CDR1 SGHDN, CDR2 FVKESK. This CDR3 contains 13 residues. V was pared by 7 bases and J by 5 bases, with 15 bases between. This chain's CDR3 is CASNLRGADEQYF. DNA of the CDR3: TGTGCCAGCAACCTCCGGGGGGCCGACGAGCAGTACTTC. The full variable domain, with the rest looked up from reference TRBV14 and TRBJ2-7, is EAGVTQFPSHSVIEKGQTVTLRCDPISGHDNLYWYRRVMGKEIKFLLHFVKESKQDESGMPNNRFLAERTGGTYSTLKVQPAELEDSGVYFCASNLRGADEQYFGPGTRLTVT.

The chain links TRBV11-2 to TRBJ1-4, with D hard to call. V lost 5 bases and J lost 1, with 17 bases in between. Germline assignment: CDR1 SGHAT and CDR2 FQNNGV. There are 17 residues in the CDR3. The CDR3 sequence: CASSPSGLIGTNEKLFF. Written as DNA, the CDR3 is TGTGCCAGCAGCCCTTCCGGGCTTATAGGAACTAATGAAAAACTGTTTTTT.

The chain couples TRBV20-1 to TRBJ2-1; D possibly matches TRBD1 or TRBD2 (5 bases each). There are 15 residues in the CDR3. Germline-derived CDR1 and CDR2 are DFQATT and SNEGSKA (reference sequence). Deletions cut 3 bases from V and 7 bases from J, with 19 bases between. CDR3 sequence: CSASRDGRRGNEQFF. The DNA of the CDR3 is TGCAGTGCTAGTAGGGACGGCCGCCGCGGGAATGAGCAGTTCTTC.